Following are 20 T cell receptor beta chains from one sample sequenced in a study of OX40 agonist ivuxolimab in advanced cancers. Method: immunoSEQ multiplex PCR; TCRdb's copy keeps in-frame clones and lacks some. Of tens of thousands of clones listed, roughly 82% are singletons. The sequencing here drew on CD4+ or CD8+ T cells sorted from blood, taken in a trial of the OX40 agonist ivuxolimab. The receptor source for this set is an adult with an advanced solid tumor such as melanoma, head and neck, liver or kidney cancer.

This clone was detected once. The chain couples TRBV5-1 to TRBJ1-3; D unresolved. Per germline, CDR1 SGHRS and CDR2 YFSETQ. The CDR3 loop spans 15 amino acids. The V and J ends lost 4 bases and 4 bases respectively, with 15 bases between them. CDR3: CASSPGRPGGNTIYF. The CDR3 nucleotides read TGCGCCAGCAGCCCTGGGAGGCCCGGGGGAAACACCATATATTTT.

This clone has a single count. The chain employs TRBV7-2 and TRBJ2-3, with D unclear. CDR3 length: 15 residues. V shed 1 base and J shed 4 bases, with 12 bases lying between them. Germline values: CDR1 SGHTA, CDR2 FQGNSA. The CDR3 DNA sequence: TGTGCCAGCAGCTTAGGGCTAGGGTTTGCAGATACGCAGTATTTT. It is translated as CASSLGLGFADTQYF.

The chain employs TRBV6-6 and TRBJ1-3; D call uncertain. CDR3 length: 15 residues. Trimming took off 8 bases at V and 0 bases at J, with 14 bases between the two ends. Germline-derived CDR1 and CDR2 are MNHNY and SVGAGI (reference sequence). The CDR3 nucleotides are TGTGCCAGCTTCTCAGGAACCTTCTCTGGAAACACCATATATTTT. Translating gives CASFSGTFSGNTIYF.

The CDR3 loop is CASSSQGGYNSPLHF. CDR3 DNA sequence: TGCGCCAGCAGCTCCCAGGGGGGCTATAATTCACCCCTCCACTTT. The chain is built from TRBV5-1 and TRBJ1-6; 7 nucleotides align to TRBD1. CDR3 length: 15 amino acids. The V gene end was trimmed by 3 bases and the J gene end by 3 bases; junction bases not matched to a gene: 3. The germline gives CDR1 SGHRS, CDR2 YFSETQ.

The J gene is TRBJ1-6, the V gene TRBV7-2; 9 bases map to TRBD1. V was pared by 4 bases and J by 9 bases, with 10 bases of the junction left unmatched. CDR1 SGHTA and CDR2 FQGNSA come from the germline V gene. The length of the CDR3 is 16 residues. As DNA, the CDR3 is TGTGCCAGCAGCTCGGAGTCCGGGACAGGGAGTTCACCCCTCCACTTT. Translated, it gives CASSSESGTGSSPLHF.

This chain uses TRBV9 with TRBJ2-1, with D perhaps matching TRBD1 or TRBD2 (5 bases each). The ends were cut back, 4 bases at V and 0 bases at J, with 23 bases in the middle. The CDR3 extends over 19 amino acids. CDR1 is SGDLS, CDR2 YYNGEE, per germline. The CDR3 loop is CASSIPGRIHHLSYNEQFF. The CDR3 region has the DNA TGTGCCAGCAGCATACCGGGACGGATTCACCACCTCTCCTACAATGAGCAGTTCTTC.

V is TRBV18 and J is TRBJ2-4; 7 positions agree with TRBD1. Germline values: CDR1 KGHSH, CDR2 LQKENI. This CDR3 spans 14 amino acids. The J segment lost 4 bases and the V segment lost 0 bases, leaving 0 bases of the junction unmatched. The CDR3 spells CASSPPGQKNIQYF. The CDR3 region has the DNA TGTGCCAGCTCACCACCGGGACAGAAAAACATTCAGTACTTC.

V gene TRBV15 combines with J gene TRBJ1-2; D may be TRBD1 (5 bases). The CDR3 runs to 16 residues. Germline-derived CDR1 and CDR2 are LNHNV and YYDKDF (reference sequence). Trimming shortened V by 0 bases and J by 3 bases, and 14 bases separated the two germline ends. The CDR3 is CATSRDGGRVDYGYTF. CDR3 nucleotide sequence: TGTGCCACCAGCAGAGATGGGGGTAGGGTAGACTATGGCTACACCTTC.

The rearrangement links TRBV19 to TRBJ2-6; D call uncertain. This CDR3 has 15 residues. Looked up from germline, CDR1 is LNHDA and CDR2 is SQIVND (reference sequence). V dropped 5 bases and J dropped 0 bases, with 8 bases sitting between them. CDR3 sequence reads: CASSSSPSGANVLTF. The CDR3 DNA reads as TGTGCCAGTAGTTCCAGCCCCTCTGGGGCCAACGTCCTGACTTTC.

This clone turned up a few times. This chain links TRBV7-9 with TRBJ2-3, with D perhaps matching TRBD2 (6 bases). There are 17 residues in the CDR3. V was trimmed by 5 bases and J by 5 bases, leaving 23 bases between them. The germline gives CDR1 SEHNR, CDR2 FQNEAQ (reference sequence). As DNA, the CDR3 is TGTGCCAGCAGCATTCGGACGGGGGTATCATCGGGAGATACGCAGTATTTT. Its translation: CASSIRTGVSSGDTQYF.

The genes are TRBV7-2 and TRBJ1-2; TRBD1 is a possible D gene (6 bases). Germline V gene lookup returns CDR1 SGHTA and CDR2 FQGNSA. The ends were cut back, 7 bases at V and 8 bases at J, with 20 bases in the middle. The CDR3 spans 14 residues. CDR3 sequence reads: CASTPYGGREGYTF. CDR3 DNA: TGTGCCAGCACACCCTACGGGGGGCGCGAAGGCTACACCTTC.

This clone showed up just once. The chain is built from TRBV4-3 and TRBJ1-2; 9 nucleotides match TRBD1. Germline CDR1 LGHNA, CDR2 YSLEER. The CDR3 is 19 residues long. The V segment lost 2 bases and the J segment 4 bases; nucleotides outside the gene matches: 17. CDR3 residues: CASSQQPGQGRPWTYGYTF. CDR3 DNA: TGCGCCAGCAGCCAACAACCGGGACAGGGTCGGCCATGGACCTATGGCTACACCTTC.

The rearrangement links TRBV7-2 to TRBJ1-1; D is possibly TRBD1 (5 bases). The CDR3 spans 14 residues. The V end lost 3 bases, the J end lost 5 bases, and 13 bases lay between the germline ends. CDR1 SGHTA and CDR2 FQGNSA come from the germline V gene. Here the CDR3 reads CASSLARGWTEAFF. The CDR3 DNA sequence: TGTGCCAGCAGCTTGGCGCGGGGGTGGACTGAAGCTTTCTTT.

This clone appeared a single time. The chain has TRBV27 and TRBJ2-5; tentative D call: TRBD1 (5 bases). Germline CDR1 is MNHEY and CDR2 is SMNVEV (reference sequence). Between the trimmed V and J ends, which lost 6 bases and 1 base, there was a span of 15 bases. The CDR3 extends over 15 amino acids. CDR3 protein: CASSRNQGIQETQYF. In DNA, the CDR3 is TGTGCCAGCAGCCGAAACCAGGGTATCCAAGAGACCCAGTACTTC.

The chain uses TRBV11-3 and TRBJ2-1; D is uncertain. V was shortened by 5 bases and J by 4 bases, with 12 bases between the two germline ends. CDR3 length: 14 residues. Germline-derived CDR1 and CDR2 are SGHNT and YENEEA. CDR3 coding DNA: TGTGCCAGCAGCCTCTTACCCGGATACAATGAGCAGTTCTTC. This translates into CASSLLPGYNEQFF.

This clone was found once. The chain employs TRBV28 and TRBJ2-5; D may be TRBD1 (5 bases). Deletions cut 6 bases from V and 5 bases from J, with 10 bases between. The CDR3 covers 12 residues. CDR1 and CDR2 from the germline V gene are MDHEN and SYDVKM. The CDR3 here is CASSSGLETQYF. CDR3 coding DNA: TGTGCCAGCAGCTCAGGGTTGGAGACCCAGTACTTC.

The J gene is TRBJ2-5, the V gene TRBV18; 7 nucleotides align to TRBD1. Germline loops: CDR1 KGHSH, CDR2 LQKENI. V shed 3 bases, J shed 1 base, and the junction held 8 bases outside the gene matches. This CDR3 contains 16 residues. The CDR3 sequence: CASSPPGQYSQETQYF. CDR3 coding DNA: TGTGCCAGCTCACCCCCGGGACAGTATAGCCAAGAGACCCAGTACTTC.

The CDR3 region has the DNA TGTGCCACCCAGAAAGACAGCACAGATACGCAGTATTTT. It yields the protein CATQKDSTDTQYF. This chain uses TRBV10-3 with TRBJ2-3, with D hard to call. The V gene lost 10 bases and the J gene lost 0 bases, with 11 bases spanning the gap. The CDR3 has 13 amino acids. In germline, CDR1 is ENHRY, CDR2 SYGVKD.

The V call is TRBV28, the J call TRBJ1-1, with D perhaps TRBD1 (5 bases). This CDR3 is 15 amino acids long. V lost 0 bases to trimming and J lost 4 bases, with 12 bases between them. Looked up from germline, CDR1 is MDHEN and CDR2 is SYDVKM. CDR3 sequence: CASSLWGDGGTEAFF. The CDR3 DNA follows: TGTGCCAGCAGTTTATGGGGAGACGGGGGCACTGAAGCTTTCTTT.

For this clone: Other DNA sequences of this sample code for an identical CDR3. The chain joins TRBV10-3 to TRBJ1-1; TRBD1 is a possible D gene (6 bases). The CDR3 has 18 residues. Germline lookup yields CDR1 ENHRY and CDR2 SYGVKD. Trimming took off 2 bases at V and 2 bases at J, with 21 bases between the two ends. This chain's CDR3 is CAISETGRTETINTEAFF. In DNA form, the CDR3 reads TGTGCCATCAGTGAGACAGGGAGAACTGAAACGATCAACACTGAAGCTTTCTTT.